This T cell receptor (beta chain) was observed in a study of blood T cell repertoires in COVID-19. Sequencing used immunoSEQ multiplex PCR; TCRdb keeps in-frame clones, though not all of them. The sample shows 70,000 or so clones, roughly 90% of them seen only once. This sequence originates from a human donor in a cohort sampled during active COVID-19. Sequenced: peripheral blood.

CDR3 DNA sequence: TGTGCCAGCAGTTACGACAGGGGATTCGAGGCCCTATATGGCTACACCTTC. It encodes CASSYDRGFEALYGYTF. The J gene is TRBJ1-2, the V gene TRBV6-2 or TRBV6-3; TRBD1 matches 8 bases. The germline V gene has CDR1 MNHEY and CDR2 SVGEGT. The CDR3 spans 17 residues. The ends lost 2 bases at V and 5 bases at J; junction bases unmatched: 13.